The sequence of this T cell receptor beta chain was determined in a study of tumor-infiltrating lymphocytes in localized non-small cell lung cancer (dated by TCRdb to the early 2020s). For context, the study as a whole: Several histologies were represented in the cohort, which also included both smokers and never-smokers as well as patients whose samples were collected after neoadjuvant chemotherapy. From each patient came resected tumor tissue plus uninvolved lung tissue from that same patient, and the uninvolved lung tissue was described as non-adjacent to the tumor. TCR sequencing was one of several integrated assays, alongside flow cytometry, multiplex immunofluorescence, RNA-seq, exome sequencing and proteomics, applied to the same patients. In total, the ICON cohort was made up of 150 or so surgical patients who had localized non-small cell lung cancer and whose tumors were resected. For a few dozen patients, immunoSEQ T-cell fraction was compared between paired tumor and uninvolved lung. The paper's findings and limits, for the study overall: In line with immunofluorescence CD3 counts, TCRbeta sequencing supported higher T cell infiltration in tumors compared with uninvolved lung tissue. Assay coverage varied across patients depending on available tissue quantity, so only a subset of the cohort had TCR sequencing. TCR-derived T-cell fraction did not differ between the flow cytometry-defined immunotypes IM1 (good prognosis) and IM2 (poor prognosis). Tumor T-cell fraction from TCR sequencing was not associated with recurrence-free survival (p = 0.61). Because different assays used different pieces of the same tissue, intratumor heterogeneity could not be separated from technical variation.

Enrollment in ICON was initiated in early 2016, and the last patient was enrolled in 2018. A subcohort of around 77 patients provided fresh tumor and matched uninvolved tissue for in-depth immune analyses, with TCR sequencing among those analyses. No cell sorting was done, and TCR sequencing was instead run on DNA isolated from bulk tissue. Concerning this clone: Its specific antigen is unknown. No quality values exist for individual bases; no much larger clone is one base distant.

TCR sequencing with the immunoSEQ assay provided the T-cell fraction in tumor and uninvolved lung tissue. Turning to the authors' computational methods: For survival analysis, patients were split into high (upper tertile) and low (lower two tertiles) T-cell fraction groups and compared by log-rank test. A signed-rank test was used to test paired tumor versus uninvolved lung differences in T-cell fraction. This immuneACCESS table, as held by TCRdb, lists in-frame sequences with V and J called but not all clones. Of the missing ones, under half trace to an unresolved V gene in checked studies; the others have no known cause. V and J calls and clone size come straight from that table; D and trimming were deduced from the DNA. In this sample the table shows 9,500 or so clones, about three quarters of which occur a single time. The biggest ten clones account for 14% to 15% of the sample. Material: lung tumor tissue. This clonotype originated in a human donor with non-small cell lung cancer.

In nucleotides, the sequence is TGCGCCAGCAGCCCTGCAGGGGGCACTGAAGCTTTCTTT. It translates to CASSPAGGTEAFF. Rearrangement joined TRBV5-1 to TRBJ1-1, with 7 central nucleotides matching TRBD1. Spanning cysteine to phenylalanine, the CDR3 consists of 13 amino acids. Just CDR3 DNA is preserved here, 39 bases in frame from base 1. Compared with germline, V lacks 4 bases and J lacks 4 bases; bases without a gene match: 4. The germline V gene supplies CDR1 SGHRS and CDR2 YFSETQ.